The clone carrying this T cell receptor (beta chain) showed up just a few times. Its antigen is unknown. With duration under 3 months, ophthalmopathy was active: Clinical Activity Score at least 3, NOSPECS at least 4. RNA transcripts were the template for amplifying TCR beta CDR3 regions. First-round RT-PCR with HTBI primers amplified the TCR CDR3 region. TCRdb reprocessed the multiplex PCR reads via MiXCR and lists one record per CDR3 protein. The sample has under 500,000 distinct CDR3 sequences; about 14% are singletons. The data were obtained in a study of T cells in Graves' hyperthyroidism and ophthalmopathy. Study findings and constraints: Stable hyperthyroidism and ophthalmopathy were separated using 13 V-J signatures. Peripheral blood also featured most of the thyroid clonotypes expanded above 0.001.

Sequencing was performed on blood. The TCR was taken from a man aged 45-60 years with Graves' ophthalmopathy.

The CDR3 region has the DNA TGTGCCAGCAGCTTGGCGGGGGTCGGGGCCAACGTCCTGACTTTC. Translating gives CASSLAGVGANVLTF. This chain joins TRBV5-6 and TRBJ2-6; maybe TRBD2 (6 bases). The germline V gene has CDR1 SGHDT and CDR2 YYEEEE. V dropped 0 bases and J dropped 4 bases, with 8 bases sitting between them. The CDR3 extends over 15 amino acids.